This record covers a single TCR beta chain. Its antigen is still unknown. The input lacks base qualities; no much larger clone sits a single base away. The CDR3 sequence holds 13 residues, the cysteine and phenylalanine included. Kept here is only the CDR3 DNA, which spans 39 bases and is read in frame from base 1. V is pared back by 3 bases and J by 6 bases, with 12 bases lying between the germline termini. Based on the germline V gene (reference sequence), the CDR1 and CDR2 sequences are LNHDA and SQIVND. The immunoSEQ Assay was used to sequence TCRbeta CDR3 regions. After extraction, genomic DNA underwent amplification by bias-controlled multiplex PCR, followed by high-throughput sequencing. As for the original processing: To quantify the absolute abundance of every unique TCRbeta CDR3 region, sequences were collapsed and filtered. T cell fraction was estimated by normalization of TCRbeta template counts to usable DNA, with usable DNA being measured through amplification of reference genes present in all nucleated cells. Repertoire TCRs were annotated as SARS-CoV-2-specific when V gene, CDR3 amino acid sequence and J gene were exactly matched to a known reactive TCR set. The reference SARS-CoV-2 TCR set came from MIRA and was filtered for enrichment in COVID-19-positive ImmuneCODE repertoires, removing public or cross-reactive TCRs. Drawing on the MIRA antigens, annotated TCRs were analysed further at the level of specific ORF or position within ORF. Breadth was defined as annotated unique rearrangements over total unique productive rearrangements; depth was the summed frequency of those rearrangements. Two-sided Wilcoxon rank-sum tests were used to compare TCR breadth between groups. Not all clones reach the TCRdb copy of this immuneACCESS table, which keeps in-frame sequences only. Checked studies attribute under half of the gap to unresolved V genes and leave the rest unexplained. Clone size and V and J calls were adopted from that table, with D and trimming inferred from the DNA. For this sample there are 350,000 to 500,000 clones; 90% appear just once. The ten largest clones capture roughly 4.3% of the sample.

This specimen comes from a study of Ad26.COV2.S vaccination and SARS-CoV-2 variants (dated by TCRdb to the early 2020s). Some background on the complete study: Donors in the vaccine arm were drawn from COV1001, a phase I-IIa trial of Ad26.COV2.S in healthy adults that was multicentre, randomized, double-blind and placebo-controlled. Dosing of Ad26.COV2.S was intramuscular, at either 5x10^10 or 1x10^11 viral particles, delivered as one shot or as two shots spaced 56 days apart. Sequencing of the TCRbeta repertoire served to evaluate the specificity and breadth of SARS-CoV-2-reactive T cell receptors following Ad26.COV2.S vaccination. The TCR-sequenced set comprised about 32 samples: some 20 Ad26.COV2.S vaccine recipients, 5 placebo recipients and 8 SARS-CoV-2 convalescent individuals. Participants in the trial were split at random into five groups of five each, receiving low-dose or high-dose Ad26.COV2.S once or twice, or else placebo on both occasions. Investigators remained blinded to trial group allocation during experiments and outcome assessment. What the authors observed across the whole study: The study was not powered to compare responses between vaccine doses or regimens. Ad26.COV2.S recipients had higher spike-specific TCR breadth than placebo recipients (P = 0.0014). The authors noted that total T cell responses may have been underestimated by the TCR breadth and depth analyses. Comparable non-spike TCR breadth was observed between vaccine and placebo recipients, consistent with only spike being contained in the vaccine. After vaccination, spike-specific CD8+ and CD4+ T cell responses were reported to show substantial breadth.

In light of the paper, this sample's treatment or condition label describes: roughly 20 received Ad26.COV2.S at low or high dose, single or two shots; 5 received placebo; per-sample allocation not given. For vaccine and placebo recipients, the sequenced repertoires came from samples collected on day 63 after the first injection. Between 29 July and 7 August 2020, Cohort 1b enrolled about two dozen adults aged 18-55 years at one site in Boston, USA. Ad26.COV2.S was a replication-incompetent adenovirus type 26 vector expressing a prefusion-stabilized SARS-CoV-2 spike protein from the original Wuhan strain.

The sequence is built from TRBV19 and TRBJ2-7; 6 matching bases give a weak D call of TRBD1. The sequences come from peripheral blood, collected in a trial of Ad26.COV2.S vaccine versus placebo. The origin of this receptor is a person aged 18-65 years who received the Ad26.COV2.S COVID-19 vaccine or a placebo. The DNA reads TGTGCCAGTAGTATCCAGGGGAGCGGCGAGCAGTACTTC. This encodes CASSIQGSGEQYF.